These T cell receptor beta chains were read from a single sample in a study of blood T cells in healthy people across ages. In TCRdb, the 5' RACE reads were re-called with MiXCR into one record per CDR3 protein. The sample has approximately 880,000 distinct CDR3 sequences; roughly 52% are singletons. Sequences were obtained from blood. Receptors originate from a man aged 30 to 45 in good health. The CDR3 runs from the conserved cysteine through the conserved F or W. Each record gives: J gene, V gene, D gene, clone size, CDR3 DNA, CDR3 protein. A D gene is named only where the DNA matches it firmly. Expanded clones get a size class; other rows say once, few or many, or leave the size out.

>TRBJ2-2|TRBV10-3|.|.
TGTGCCATCAGTAGGCAGGCCGACGCCGGGGAGCTGTTTTTT
CAISRQADAGELFF
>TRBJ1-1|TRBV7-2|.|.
TGTGCCAGCCGACGTCGTGCACAGCTGAACACTGAAGCTTTCTTT
CASRRRAQLNTEAFF
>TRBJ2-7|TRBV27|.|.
TGTGCCGGCAGTTTACAGGCGGACAGCTCCTACGAGCAGTACTTC
CAGSLQADSSYEQYF
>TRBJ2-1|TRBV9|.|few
TGTGCCAGCAGCGTAGCGGACAATGAGCGGTTCTTC
CASSVADNERFF
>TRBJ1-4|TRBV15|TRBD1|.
TGTGCCACCGCGGACAGGGGGTTGTCTAATGAAAAACTGTTTTTT
CATADRGLSNEKLFF
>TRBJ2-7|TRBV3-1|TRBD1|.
TGTGCCAGCAGCCCCCGGGACAGGGGATTCGGCGGCGAGCAGTACTTC
CASSPRDRGFGGEQYF
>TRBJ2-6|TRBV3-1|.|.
TGTGCCAGCAGCCAAGAGACCAGTTCCTCTGGGGCCAACGTCCTGACTTTC
CASSQETSSSGANVLTF
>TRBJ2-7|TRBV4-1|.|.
TGCGCCAGCAGCCTCCTACACACAGGGCTATTGGAGCAGTACTTC
CASSLLHTGLLEQYF
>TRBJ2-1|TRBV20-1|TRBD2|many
TGCAGTACTAGACCGGGGACTACCTACAATGAGCAGTTCTTC
CSTRPGTTYNEQFF
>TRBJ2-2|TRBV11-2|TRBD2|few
TGTGCCAGCAGCTTAGACCCTAGCGGGGGGGGTTATGCCGGGGAGCTGTTTTTT
CASSLDPSGGGYAGELFF
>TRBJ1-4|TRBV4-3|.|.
TGCGCCAGCAGCCAATACATGCGACAGGACGAAAAACTGTTTTTT
CASSQYMRQDEKLFF
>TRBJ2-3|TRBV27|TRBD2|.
TGTGCCAGCAGTTTATCCCAGCGGGGTTTGTCAGATACGCAGTATTTT
CASSLSQRGLSDTQYF
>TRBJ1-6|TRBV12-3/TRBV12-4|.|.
TGTGCCAGCACCAGGGACTTGGCCAATTCACCCCTCCACTTT
CASTRDLANSPLHF
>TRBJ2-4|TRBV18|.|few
TGTGCCAGCTCACCACCCGCAGGGGCCCCAATAGCCAAAAACATTCAGTACTTC
CASSPPAGAPIAKNIQYF
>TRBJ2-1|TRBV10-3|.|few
TGTGCCATCAGTGATTGGAATGGGGATGAGCAGTTCTTC
CAISDWNGDEQFF
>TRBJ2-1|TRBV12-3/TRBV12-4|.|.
TGTGCCAGCAGTTTTGAACAGGGAGCCTACAATGAGCAGTTCTTC
CASSFEQGAYNEQFF
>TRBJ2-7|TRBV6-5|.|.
TGTGCCAGCAGTTTTTTTAGGGGGTACGAGCAGTACTTC
CASSFFRGYEQYF
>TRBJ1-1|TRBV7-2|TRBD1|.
TGTGCCAGCAGCTCTTCCGGGACAGCGGGTGAAGCTTTCTTT
CASSSSGTAGEAFF
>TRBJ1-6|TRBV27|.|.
TGTGCCAGCAGTCCTTACCCGGGGTCACCCCTCCACTTT
CASSPYPGSPLHF
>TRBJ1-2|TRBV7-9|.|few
TGTGCCAGCACCTTAGTGGGGACTCCGGAGGATGGCTACACCTTC
CASTLVGTPEDGYTF
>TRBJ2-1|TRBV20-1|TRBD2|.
TGCAGTGCCCAGGGTCTAGCGGGGGGGAACAATGAGCAGTTCTTC
CSAQGLAGGNNEQFF
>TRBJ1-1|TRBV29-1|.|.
TGCAGCGTTGAAAGAGGGGCGCGCACTGAAGCTTTCTTT
CSVERGARTEAFF
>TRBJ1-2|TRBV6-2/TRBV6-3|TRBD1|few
TGTGCCAGCGAGGGACAGGGGGCGAACTATGGCTACACCTTC
CASEGQGANYGYTF
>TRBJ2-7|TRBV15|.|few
TGTGCCACCAGCAGAGACGAGGGTTTGGGCGAGCAGTACTTC
CATSRDEGLGEQYF
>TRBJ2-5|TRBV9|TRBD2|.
TGTGCCAGCAGCGTAGCCCCCCTAGCGGGGCAAGAGACCCAGTACTTC
CASSVAPLAGQETQYF
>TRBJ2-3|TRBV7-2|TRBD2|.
TGTGCCAGCAGCTTAGAACTAGCGGGATACACAGATACGCAGTATTTT
CASSLELAGYTDTQYF
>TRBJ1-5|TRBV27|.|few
TGTGCCACCGCCCTAGGCAGGGAAATGAATCAGCCCCAGCATTTT
CATALGREMNQPQHF
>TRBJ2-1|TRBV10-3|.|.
TGTGCCATCAGGGGTGGAGAGAGCTCCTACAATGAGCAGTTCTTC
CAIRGGESSYNEQFF
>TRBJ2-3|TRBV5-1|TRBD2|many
TGCGCCAGCAGCCCGTCCGGGACTAGCGGGGGGCGAAGCACAGATACGCAGTATTTT
CASSPSGTSGGRSTDTQYF
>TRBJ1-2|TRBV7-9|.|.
TGTGCCAGCAGCCCAATGGCTAACTATGGCTACACCTTC
CASSPMANYGYTF
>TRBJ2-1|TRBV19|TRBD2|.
TGTGCCAGTAGTACCATAGCGGGCATCTCCTACAATGAGCAGTTCTTC
CASSTIAGISYNEQFF